Following are 9 T cell receptor beta chains from one sample sequenced in a study of blood T cell repertoires in COVID-19. Repertoires were generated with immunoSEQ multiplex PCR, while TCRdb's copy carries only in-frame clones and drops some. The sample carries approximately 260,000 clones, about 88% recorded once. The sequenced sample was peripheral blood. These receptors were taken from a woman in her forties who had recovered from COVID-19.

This sequence joins TRBV7-9 and TRBJ2-2; TRBD2 matches at 14 bases. The junction had 3 bases not matched to a gene; V was cut back by 3 bases and J by 6 bases. The CDR3 loop spans 16 amino acids. The germline V gene encodes CDR1 SEHNR and CDR2 FQNEAQ (reference sequence). In DNA, the CDR3 is TGTGCCAGCAGCTTGGGACTAGCGGGGGTCGCCGGGGAGCTGTTTTTT. It encodes CASSLGLAGVAGELFF.

The chain joins TRBV4-3 to TRBJ1-2, with 8 bases aligning to TRBD1. J lost 4 bases, V lost 6 bases, and 4 bases had no gene match. There are 13 residues in the CDR3. Germline V gene lookup returns CDR1 LGHNA and CDR2 YSLEER. The CDR3 protein is CASRQTGVYGYTF. CDR3 in DNA: TGCGCCAGCAGACAGACAGGGGTCTATGGCTACACCTTC.

The chain uses TRBV4-1 and TRBJ2-5; 10 nucleotides agree with TRBD2. Trimming cost V 3 bases and J 5 bases; bases outside gene matches: 9. Germline V gene data show CDR1 as MGHRA and CDR2 as YSYEKL. The CDR3 contains 16 residues. As DNA, the CDR3 is TGCGCCAGCAGCCAGGTTCTAGCGGGGGTCGAGGAGACCCAGTACTTC. Its protein product is CASSQVLAGVEETQYF.

This chain uses TRBV9 with TRBJ2-7; D unresolved. This CDR3 region has 16 residues. Looked up from germline, CDR1 is SGDLS and CDR2 is YYNGEE. V gave up 0 bases and J gave up 0 bases, with 13 bases separating them. CDR3 amino acids: CASSVGVEVLSYEQYF. CDR3 DNA: TGTGCCAGCAGCGTAGGCGTTGAGGTCCTCTCCTACGAGCAGTACTTC. Full variable domain (missing parts from reference TRBV9 and TRBJ2-7): DSGVTQTPKHLITATGQRVTLRCSPRSGDLSVYWYQQSLDQGLQFLIQYYNGEERAKGNILERFSAQQFPDLHSELNLSSLELGDSALYFCASSVGVEVLSYEQYFGPGTRLTVT.

This chain uses TRBV13 with TRBJ1-4; D unresolved. Germline V CDR1 and CDR2: PRHDT, FYEKMQ (reference sequence). The CDR3 runs 14 residues. V lost 5 bases, J lost 0 bases, and 7 bases lay in between. The CDR3 DNA reads as TGTGCCAGCAGCCTAAAAGCAACTAATGAAAAACTGTTTTTT. Translating gives CASSLKATNEKLFF.

This chain uses TRBV6-5 with TRBJ2-1; TRBD2 agrees at 11 bases. Germline V gives CDR1 MNHEY, CDR2 SVGAGI. This CDR3 has 14 amino acids. With V trimmed by 10 bases and J by 10 bases, 12 bases remained unmatched. The CDR3 DNA reads as TGTGCCACCAATCTAGCGGGAGGTAATAAGGAGCAGTTCTTC. Translating gives CATNLAGGNKEQFF.

The V call is TRBV11-1, the J call TRBJ2-3, with 11 bases fitting TRBD1. The CDR3 consists of 15 residues. Germline CDR1 reads SGHAT; CDR2 reads FQDESV (reference sequence). The V gene end was trimmed by 4 bases and the J gene end by 7 bases; junction bases not matched to a gene: 7. CDR3 in DNA: TGTGCCAGCAGCTCGGGACAGGGGGGATGGAATACGCAGTATTTT. It translates to CASSSGQGGWNTQYF.

V is TRBV6-6 and J is TRBJ1-1; D unresolved. V was pared by 2 bases and J by 3 bases, with 4 bases between. Germline V gene sequence: CDR1 MNHNY, CDR2 SVGAGI (reference sequence). This CDR3 has 12 residues. The CDR3 coding sequence is TGTGCCAGCAGTTACGGCTACACTGAAGCTTTCTTT. Residues: CASSYGYTEAFF.

The rearrangement uses TRBV30 and TRBJ1-2, with 8 bases lining up with TRBD1. CDR1 is GTSNPN and CDR2 is SVGIG in the germline V gene (reference sequence). Unmatched junction bases numbered 3, after V lost 3 bases and J lost 3 bases. The CDR3 is 13 residues long. CDR3 bases: TGTGCCTGGAGCTCGGGACAGGACTATGGCTACACCTTC. The encoded protein is CAWSSGQDYGYTF.